Listed below are T cell receptor beta chains from one sample, sequenced in a study of blood T cell repertoires in COVID-19. Using immunoSEQ multiplex PCR, the repertoire was profiled, and TCRdb retains in-frame clones only, with some absent. The sample includes more than 150,000 clones, 85% to 95% of them seen just once. The specimen was peripheral blood. The source of these receptors is a man aged 50-59 years with acute or convalescent COVID-19. CDR3s include the opening cysteine and the closing phenylalanine or tryptophan. A D gene is named only where the DNA matches it firmly. Clone size is shown for a subset of rows, as once, few, many or a class of expanded clone.

CASGTGGQTNYGYTF | TGTGCCAGCGGGACAGGGGGACAAACTAACTATGGCTACACCTTC | NA | TRBD1 | TRBJ1-2 | TRBV7-2
CSASLGRREAEAFF | TGCAGTGCTAGTCTAGGTCGCCGGGAGGCTGAAGCTTTCTTT | NA | NA | TRBJ1-1 | TRBV20-1
CASSQATSGRTDTQYF | TGCGCCAGCAGCCAAGCGACTAGCGGCCGCACAGATACGCAGTATTTT | once | TRBD2 | TRBJ2-3 | TRBV4-1
CASSQAGQKTYNEQFF | TGTGCCAGCAGCCAAGCGGGACAAAAAACCTACAATGAGCAGTTCTTC | NA | NA | TRBJ2-1 | TRBV3-1/TRBV3-2
CASSQDELAGLSYNEQFF | TGTGCCAGCAGCCAAGACGAGCTAGCGGGATTATCCTACAATGAGCAGTTCTTC | NA | TRBD2 | TRBJ2-1 | TRBV3-1/TRBV3-2
CASSPQGGTEAFF | TGCGCCAGCAGCCCGCAGGGGGGCACTGAAGCTTTCTTT | NA | TRBD1 | TRBJ1-1 | TRBV4-3
CASSGGTGRSGNTIYF | TGTGCCAGCAGTGGGGGGACAGGACGCTCTGGAAACACCATATATTTT | NA | TRBD1 | TRBJ1-3 | TRBV2
CATSDFSVRNTGELFF | TGTGCCACCAGTGATTTTAGCGTCAGAAACACCGGGGAGCTGTTTTTT | few | NA | TRBJ2-2 | TRBV24-1
CASSLRQLKNEKLFF | TGTGCCAGCAGCTTAAGACAGCTAAAGAATGAAAAACTGTTTTTT | NA | NA | TRBJ1-4 | TRBV7-9
CASSRTGSYNEQFF | TGTGCCAGTAGTCGGACAGGATCCTACAATGAGCAGTTCTTC | NA | TRBD1 | TRBJ2-1 | TRBV19
CASRTTVDDTEAFF | TGCGCCAGCAGGACGACTGTCGATGACACTGAAGCTTTCTTT | NA | NA | TRBJ1-1 | TRBV5-1
CASSLNRGANEKLFF | TGTGCCAGCTCCCTTAACAGGGGGGCTAATGAAAAACTGTTTTTT | NA | TRBD1 | TRBJ1-4 | TRBV18
CASSLRNSGGKETQYF | TGTGCCAGCAGCTTGAGAAATAGCGGGGGGAAAGAGACCCAGTACTTC | NA | TRBD2 | TRBJ2-5 | TRBV5-6
CASSLGVGARYNEQFF | TGTGCCAGCAGCTTAGGAGTGGGGGCACGCTACAATGAGCAGTTCTTC | NA | NA | TRBJ2-1 | TRBV11-3
CASSSWTGEGNEQFF | TGTGCCAGCAGCTCATGGACAGGGGAGGGGAATGAGCAGTTCTTC | once | TRBD1 | TRBJ2-1 | TRBV7-8
CASSRGTQYF | TGTGCCAGCAGTCGGGGGACCCAGTACTTC | NA | NA | TRBJ2-5 | TRBV28
CASSQAVRAGTDTQYF | TGTGCCAGCAGCCAAGCCGTGAGGGCAGGCACAGATACGCAGTATTTT | once | NA | TRBJ2-3 | TRBV3-1/TRBV3-2
CASSLVIGISGNTIYF | TGTGCCAGCAGCTTAGTTATCGGGATCTCTGGAAACACCATATATTTT | NA | NA | TRBJ1-3 | TRBV7-2
CASSPSGTGYYNEQFF | TGTGCCAGCAGCCCATCCGGGACAGGGTACTACAATGAGCAGTTCTTC | NA | TRBD1 | TRBJ2-1 | TRBV27
CASSSGPGDSLHF | TGTGCCAGCAGCTCCGGGCCGGGAGACTCCCTCCACTTT | NA | NA | TRBJ1-6 | TRBV7-2
CASSQAPGGLADTQYF | TGTGCCAGCAGCCAAGCCCCGGGAGGCCTCGCAGATACGCAGTATTTT | NA | TRBD2 | TRBJ2-3 | TRBV4-2
CASSLGPSGGETQYF | TGCGCCAGCAGCTTGGGGCCCTCAGGGGGAGAGACCCAGTACTTC | NA | TRBD1 | TRBJ2-5 | TRBV5-1
CASSPRGLSLHF | TGTGCCAGCAGCCCCCGAGGTCTCTCCCTCCACTTT | NA | NA | TRBJ1-6 | TRBV11-2
CASSVSSSNQPQHF | TGTGCCAGCAGCGTATCTAGTAGCAATCAGCCCCAGCATTTT | few | NA | TRBJ1-5 | TRBV9
CASSTRTSGNNNEQFF | TGTGCCAGTAGTACCCGGACTAGCGGGAACAACAATGAGCAGTTCTTC | NA | TRBD2 | TRBJ2-1 | TRBV19
CASSFGLAGGGEQFF | TGTGCCAGCAGTTTTGGACTAGCGGGAGGAGGTGAGCAGTTCTTC | NA | TRBD2 | TRBJ2-1 | TRBV27
CASSSRGSNYNEQFF | TGTGCCAGCAGCTCCCGGGGGAGCAACTACAATGAGCAGTTCTTC | NA | NA | TRBJ2-1 | TRBV11-2
CASSTSGHHSNQPQHF | TGCGCCAGCAGCACCTCCGGACATCATAGCAATCAGCCCCAGCATTTT | NA | NA | TRBJ1-5 | TRBV4-1
CASSQSPTDLNEQFF | TGTGCCAGCAGCCAATCCCCGACAGATCTCAATGAGCAGTTCTTC | NA | NA | TRBJ2-1 | TRBV4-2
CASSQGTGTNNEQFF | TGCGCCAGCAGCCAAGGGACCGGGACAAACAATGAGCAGTTCTTC | once | NA | TRBJ2-1 | TRBV4-3
CASSVGGLSTEAFF | TGTGCCAGCAGCGTAGGTGGGCTATCCACTGAAGCTTTCTTT | NA | NA | TRBJ1-1 | TRBV9
CASSQTGYGYTF | TGTGCCAGCAGCCAAACGGGGTATGGCTACACCTTC | NA | NA | TRBJ1-2 | TRBV11-2
CASSPRGGDTEAFF | TGTGCCAGCAGCCCCCGTGGGGGGGACACTGAAGCTTTCTTT | NA | NA | TRBJ1-1 | TRBV3-1/TRBV3-2
CASSSRRSPGTDTQYF | TGCGCCAGCAGCTCCAGAAGGAGCCCCGGGACAGATACGCAGTATTTT | NA | NA | TRBJ2-3 | TRBV5-1
CASSQTGYNEQFF | TGCGCCAGCAGTCAAACAGGGTACAATGAGCAGTTCTTC | NA | NA | TRBJ2-1 | TRBV5-1
CASSDPGVFGTDTQYF | TGTGCCAGCAGTGACCCAGGGGTTTTCGGCACAGATACGCAGTATTTT | NA | NA | TRBJ2-3 | TRBV6-1
CAWSRGPGELFF | TGTGCCTGGTCGAGGGGGCCCGGGGAGCTGTTTTTT | NA | TRBD1 | TRBJ2-2 | TRBV30
CASSLGQRHYSNQPQHF | TGCGCCAGCAGCTTGGGACAGAGACATTATAGCAATCAGCCCCAGCATTTT | once | NA | TRBJ1-5 | TRBV5-1
CASSLETLAPGNTIYF | TGTGCCAGCAGCTTAGAAACCCTAGCCCCTGGAAACACCATATATTTT | NA | NA | TRBJ1-3 | TRBV7-2
CASSYSGTSNTEAFF | TGTGCCAGCAGTTACTCTGGCACATCGAACACTGAAGCTTTCTTT | NA | NA | TRBJ1-1 | TRBV6-5
CASSNRQGANSGANVLTF | TGTGCCAGCAGCAACCGACAGGGGGCAAACTCTGGGGCCAACGTCCTGACTTTC | NA | TRBD1 | TRBJ2-6 | TRBV5-4
CASRPPRGGNNEQFF | TGTGCCAGCAGACCCCCTAGAGGGGGCAACAATGAGCAGTTCTTC | NA | TRBD1 | TRBJ2-1 | TRBV7-9
CASTTGQLYNEQFF | TGCGCCAGCACTACGGGACAACTATACAATGAGCAGTTCTTC | NA | NA | TRBJ2-1 | TRBV5-1
CASSSPGDGNTIYF | TGTGCCAGCAGCTCACCGGGGGATGGAAACACCATATATTTT | NA | NA | TRBJ1-3 | TRBV27